Listed below are T cell receptor beta chains from one sample, sequenced in a study of blood T cell repertoires in COVID-19. Profiling relied on immunoSEQ multiplex PCR, and the TCRdb table lists in-frame clones only, not all of them. Of more than 400,000 clones listed, about 90% are singletons. Sequenced input: PBMCs or T cells enriched from blood (not recorded which). Every receptor here comes from a young man who had recovered from COVID-19. Both conserved end residues are part of each CDR3. A D gene is named only where the DNA matches it firmly. Size values are once, few and many counts, or a class for expanded clones, and some rows have none.

clone_size | j_call | d_call | v_call | cdr3_aa | cdr3_nt
- | TRBJ1-6 | - | TRBV11-3 | CASSVNRGTPLHF | TGTGCCAGCAGCGTAAATAGGGGGACACCCCTCCACTTT
- | TRBJ1-2 | - | TRBV19 | CASSASSGTHHYGYTF | TGTGCCAGTAGTGCCAGCTCCGGGACACATCACTATGGCTACACCTTC
- | TRBJ2-2 | TRBD1 | TRBV24-1 | CATSDSPGQGPTGELFF | TGTGCCACCAGTGATTCACCGGGACAGGGGCCCACCGGGGAGCTGTTTTTT
- | TRBJ2-3 | TRBD2 | TRBV19 | CASSREGLAGNTDTQYF | TGTGCCAGTAGTAGAGAAGGACTAGCGGGTAACACAGATACGCAGTATTTT
- | TRBJ2-2 | TRBD1 | TRBV19 | CASRGDRHTGELFF | TGTGCCAGTAGGGGGGACAGACACACCGGGGAGCTGTTTTTT
- | TRBJ2-1 | TRBD2 | TRBV7-8 | CASSLRTSGSGEQFF | TGTGCCAGCAGCTTAAGGACTAGCGGGTCGGGTGAGCAGTTCTTC
- | TRBJ2-1 | - | TRBV27 | CASSPSRPYNEQFF | TGTGCCAGCAGTCCTAGCCGCCCCTACAATGAGCAGTTCTTC
- | TRBJ2-1 | TRBD2 | TRBV5-6 | CASSFDGGANEQFF | TGTGCCAGCAGCTTTGACGGGGGGGCGAATGAGCAGTTCTTC
- | TRBJ2-7 | TRBD1 | TRBV27 | CASSLSRDRSSYEQYF | TGTGCCAGCAGTTTATCTAGGGACAGGAGCTCCTACGAGCAGTACTTC
- | TRBJ1-6 | TRBD1 | TRBV12-3/TRBV12-4 | CASRGQVDSPLHF | TGTGCCAGCAGAGGACAGGTGGATTCACCCCTCCACTTT
- | TRBJ1-5 | - | TRBV20-1 | CSASSVQGPYQPQHF | TGCAGTGCTAGTTCCGTCCAGGGGCCGTATCAGCCCCAGCATTTT
- | TRBJ1-2 | - | TRBV4-1 | CASSQDPKTIGYTF | TGCGCCAGCAGCCAAGACCCAAAGACAATTGGCTACACCTTC
- | TRBJ1-2 | - | TRBV10-3 | CAISESAGWFTF | TGTGCCATCAGTGAGTCGGCAGGATGGTTCACCTTC
- | TRBJ1-6 | TRBD1 | TRBV28 | CASSFGRGLSPLHF | TGTGCCAGCAGTTTTGGCAGGGGGCTGTCACCCCTCCACTTT
many | TRBJ1-1 | - | TRBV11-3 | CASSLDLIGRNTEAFF | TGTGCCAGCAGCTTAGATCTTATAGGGAGGAACACTGAAGCTTTCTTT
- | TRBJ1-1 | - | TRBV19 | CASSPAGAQAFF | TGTGCCAGTAGTCCTGCAGGGGCGCAAGCTTTCTTT
- | TRBJ1-2 | - | TRBV4-1 | CASSQDRGTNYGYTF | TGCGCCAGCAGCCAAGACAGAGGTACTAACTATGGCTACACCTTC
- | TRBJ1-4 | - | TRBV30 | CAWRGSWRTEKLFF | TGTGCCTGGAGGGGAAGTTGGAGGACTGAAAAACTGTTTTTT
few | TRBJ1-5 | - | TRBV7-9 | CASSSDSSNQPQHF | TGTGCCAGCAGCTCGGACTCCAGCAATCAGCCCCAGCATTTT
- | TRBJ2-3 | - | TRBV28 | CASSSRSGTDTQYF | TGTGCCAGCAGCTCTCGATCAGGGACAGATACGCAGTATTTT
- | TRBJ1-5 | - | TRBV4-1 | CASSQGEGNQPQHF | TGCGCCAGCAGCCAGGGAGAGGGCAATCAGCCCCAGCATTTT
- | TRBJ2-1 | - | TRBV7-9 | CASSLELWGVEQFF | TGTGCCAGCAGCTTAGAACTATGGGGAGTCGAGCAGTTCTTC
- | TRBJ1-2 | - | TRBV6-5 | CASRPGSVNYGYTF | TGTGCCAGCAGACCAGGGTCGGTGAACTATGGCTACACCTTC
- | TRBJ1-4 | - | TRBV28 | CASSYSYEKLFF | TGTGCCAGCAGCTACTCGTATGAAAAACTGTTTTTT
- | TRBJ2-7 | - | TRBV14 | CASSFRDSRFGGQYF | TGTGCCAGCAGCTTCCGGGACTCCCGTTTCGGTGGGCAGTACTTC
- | TRBJ1-2 | - | TRBV3-1/TRBV3-2 | CASSHRTAIYGYTF | TGTGCCAGCAGCCATCGGACAGCCATCTATGGCTACACCTTC